This TCR beta chain was retrieved from a study of blood T cell repertoires in COVID-19. Study context: From T cells, B-cell-depleted T cells, or PBMCs came the material, which was cDNA or gDNA.

The protocol was immunoSEQ multiplex PCR, while the TCRdb copy is restricted to in-frame clones and leaves out a portion. The sample lists about 79,000 clones, roughly 90% seen once, with around 14% in the top ten. V was clipped by 2 bases and J by 3 bases, with 7 bases between them. This CDR3 comprises 13 residues. Germline V gene lookup returns CDR1 MNHEY and CDR2 SMNVEV (reference sequence). V gene TRBV27 combines with J gene TRBJ1-2; D might be TRBD1 (5 bases). The origin of this receptor is a man between 65 and 85 years old with active or convalescent COVID-19. The sample taken for sequencing was peripheral blood. Written as DNA, the CDR3 is TGTGCCAGCAGTTTAGGGGCAGACTATGGCTACACCTTC. Its translation is CASSLGADYGYTF.